Below are 13 T cell receptor beta chains sequenced from a single sample in a study of memory CD4+ T cells and cytomegalovirus serostatus. Some clones are missing from TCRdb's copy, which holds only in-frame ones; the method was immunoSEQ multiplex PCR. The sample lists approximately 40,000 clones, around 78% occurring once. The sort gate was single viable CD3+CD4+CD8-CD45RO+ cells for memory CD4+ T cells. Sequenced input: memory CD4+ T cells from blood. Source of these receptors: an adult in good health and CMV-seronegative.

The CDR3 loop is CASTPWKGTNTGELFF. The CDR3 nucleotides are TGTGCCAGCACCCCCTGGAAGGGCACGAACACCGGGGAGCTGTTTTTT. The chain couples TRBV28 to TRBJ2-2; D uncertain. CDR3 length: 16 amino acids. Trimming pared 7 bases from V and 0 bases from J, leaving 15 bases between. Germline V lookup: CDR1 MDHEN, CDR2 SYDVKM.

The chain couples TRBV11-1 to TRBJ1-1; D not resolved. The V end was cut by 3 bases, the J end by 6 bases, with 14 bases between. CDR1 is SGHAT and CDR2 is FQDESV in the germline V gene (reference sequence). CDR3 length: 14 amino acids. In DNA form, the CDR3 reads TGTGCCAGCAGCTTGAGAGTCCAGGCGGCTGAAGCTTTCTTT. Its protein is CASSLRVQAAEAFF.

The CDR3, as DNA: TGTGCCAGCATCTTGGACCCGAAGAGTGGCTACACCTTC. Its translation is CASILDPKSGYTF. This chain connects TRBV2 to TRBJ1-2; D not resolved. The germline V and J ends were trimmed by 7 bases and 7 bases, with 16 bases remaining between them. The CDR3 has 13 residues. CDR1 is SNHLY and CDR2 is FYNNEI in the germline V gene.

The V and J genes are TRBV21-1 and TRBJ2-7; TRBD2, the table's D call, lacks a check against the DNA. TRBV21-1 is designated a pseudogene. CDR3 length: 20 residues. CDR3 region: CASSKWCGPSGSTWGHEQYF. CDR3 coding DNA: TGTGCCAGCAGCAAATGGTGTGGGCCTAGCGGGTCTACGTGGGGCCACGAGCAGTACTTC.

V usage is TRBV10-2 and J usage is TRBJ1-1; no clear D. The ends were cut back, 4 bases at V and 3 bases at J, with 9 bases in the middle. CDR1 is WSHSY and CDR2 is SAAADI in the germline V gene. The CDR3 loop spans 13 amino acids. The CDR3 DNA follows: TGCGCCAGCAGTGGCCCAGGAGACACTGAAGCTTTCTTT. Its translation is CASSGPGDTEAFF.

The genes are TRBV18 and TRBJ2-3; TRBD1 matches 8 bases. The V gene end was trimmed by 6 bases and the J gene end by 2 bases; junction bases not matched to a gene: 7. This CDR3 has 15 amino acids. Germline CDR1 and CDR2: KGHSH and LQKENI. CDR3 protein: CASSLGQGNTDTQYF. CDR3 coding DNA: TGTGCCAGCTCGCTCGGACAGGGCAACACAGATACGCAGTATTTT.

The chain links TRBV10-3 to TRBJ1-4; D not resolved. The CDR3 length is 15 residues. Deletions cut 4 bases from V and 7 bases from J, with 16 bases between. CDR1 and CDR2 (germline): ENHRY, SYGVKD. CDR3 sequence (DNA): TGTGCCATCAGTGCCACAACCTATCAGAGTGAAAAACTGTTTTTT. It encodes CAISATTYQSEKLFF.

This chain joins TRBV7-9 and TRBJ1-6, with D maybe TRBD1 (5 bases). Trimming took 6 bases from V and 8 from J, leaving 14 bases between them. The CDR3 consists of 14 residues. In germline, CDR1 is SEHNR, CDR2 FQNEAQ (reference sequence). The DNA of the CDR3 is TGTGCCAGCAGAAAGAGAGGAGGGGATTCACCCCTCCACTTT. This gives the protein CASRKRGGDSPLHF.

This clone has just one count. V and J are TRBV6-1 and TRBJ2-2; D is possibly TRBD1 or TRBD2 (6 bases each). The CDR3 loop spans 15 amino acids. V was trimmed by 9 bases and J by 0 bases, leaving 14 bases between them. Per the germline V gene, CDR1 is MNHNS and CDR2 is SASEGT. The CDR3 is CARGGWGSNTGELFF. CDR3 DNA sequence: TGTGCCAGGGGGGGCTGGGGTTCGAACACCGGGGAGCTGTTTTTT.

J is TRBJ2-7 and V is TRBV6-5; TRBD1 agrees at 7 bases. Germline V gives CDR1 MNHEY, CDR2 SVGAGI. The CDR3 loop spans 14 amino acids. J lost 8 bases, V lost 2 bases, and 9 bases had no gene match. The CDR3 DNA sequence: TGTGCCAGCAGTTACGGACAGGCGCTACACCAGCAGTACTTC. It translates to CASSYGQALHQQYF.

This clone was counted between two and nine times. The rearrangement joins TRBV7-9 to TRBJ1-5; possible D gene TRBD1, 6 bases. This CDR3 contains 14 residues. Trimming shortened V by 5 bases and J by 4 bases, and 12 bases separated the two germline ends. Germline assignment: CDR1 SEHNR and CDR2 FQNEAQ (reference sequence). Written as DNA, the CDR3 is TGTGCCAGCAGCCAAGGGGGGGCTAATCAGCCCCAGCATTTT. It is translated as CASSQGGANQPQHF.

In its sample, this clone was seen once. The CDR3 loop reads CASSQRQGNSPLHF. As DNA, the CDR3 is TGTGCCAGCAGCCAGAGACAGGGGAATTCACCCCTCCACTTT. The V gene is TRBV9, the J gene TRBJ1-6; 8 bases map to TRBD1. J was trimmed by 7 bases and V by 4 bases; bases with no gene match: 4. In germline, CDR1 is SGDLS, CDR2 YYNGEE. This CDR3 is 14 amino acids long.

This chain joins TRBV6-6 and TRBJ2-7; 7 bases map to TRBD2. CDR3 length equals 13 residues. Germline CDR1 and CDR2: MNHNY and SVGAGI (reference sequence). Germline trimming cut 7 bases from V and 6 bases from J; bases unmatched to any gene: 9. DNA for the CDR3: TGTGCCAGCACCCTACCCGGGACTACCGAGCAGTACTTC. Encoded protein: CASTLPGTTEQYF.